Each of the 21 T cell receptor beta chains below was sequenced from the same sample in a study of T cell changes during pregnancy in multiple sclerosis. Profiling relied on immunoSEQ multiplex PCR, and the TCRdb table lists in-frame clones only, not all of them. The sample contains tens of thousands of clones, over 85% of which appear only once. This material consisted of CD8+ T cells from peripheral blood mononuclear cells, taken in the second trimester of pregnancy. The receptors stem from a female donor in good health, enrolled as a control in a pregnancy study.

The rearrangement uses TRBV6-4 and TRBJ1-5, with a tentative D call TRBD1 (5 bases). This CDR3 comprises 15 residues. CDR1 is MRHNA, CDR2 SNTAGT, per germline. V lost 5 bases to trimming and J lost 2 bases, with 13 bases between them. CDR3 sequence: CASSSQGGRNQPQHF. Written as DNA, the CDR3 is TGTGCCAGCAGTTCCCAGGGAGGTCGCAATCAGCCCCAGCATTTT.

The chain couples TRBV4-3 to TRBJ2-2, with TRBD2 identical over 9 bases. Germline CDR1 LGHNA, CDR2 YSLEER. The CDR3 spans 19 residues. Losses at the gene ends were 0 bases for V and 2 bases for J; bases not matched to a gene: 10. The CDR3 here is CASSQDRGLAGINTGELFF. CDR3 nucleotides: TGCGCCAGCAGCCAAGATCGGGGCCTAGCGGGGATCAACACCGGGGAGCTGTTTTTT.

The chain recombines TRBV9 with TRBJ2-7, with 9 nucleotides matching TRBD2. Per the germline V gene, CDR1 is SGDLS and CDR2 is YYNGEE. CDR3 size: 15 residues. V gave up 1 base and J gave up 4 bases; unmatched junction bases: 6. CDR3 sequence: CASSVTAGGLYEQYF. CDR3 in DNA: TGTGCCAGCAGCGTAACAGCGGGGGGCTTATACGAGCAGTACTTC.

In its sample, this clone was seen once. V gene TRBV4-1 combines with J gene TRBJ2-3; 9 bases agree with TRBD2. This CDR3 spans 16 amino acids. Germline values: CDR1 MGHRA, CDR2 YSYEKL. The V segment lost 1 base and the J segment 6 bases; nucleotides outside the gene matches: 8. CDR3 loop: CASSQGVASGMDTQYF. The CDR3 DNA is TGCGCCAGCAGCCAAGGGGTGGCTAGCGGGATGGATACGCAGTATTTT.

The chain's CDR3 is CASSQGQPGTGELFF. The DNA for the CDR3 is TGTGCCAGCAGCCAGGGACAGCCCGGGACCGGGGAGCTGTTTTTT. The genes are TRBV27 and TRBJ2-2; 7 nucleotides line up with TRBD1. This CDR3 has 15 amino acids. Trimming took 6 bases from V and 5 from J; bases not matched to a gene: 9. The germline V gene has CDR1 MNHEY and CDR2 SMNVEV (reference sequence).

V gene TRBV27 combines with J gene TRBJ2-1; D remains unclear. The V gene lost 8 bases and the J gene lost 4 bases, with 9 bases spanning the gap. CDR3 size: 12 residues. Germline V lookup: CDR1 MNHEY, CDR2 SMNVEV (reference sequence). The CDR3 loop reads CASGSEYNEQFF. CDR3 nucleotides: TGTGCCAGCGGGTCGGAGTACAATGAGCAGTTCTTC.

The chain couples TRBV27 to TRBJ2-1, with a tentative D call TRBD1 (5 bases). This CDR3 is built from 16 residues. Germline CDR1 and CDR2: MNHEY and SMNVEV (reference sequence). Trimming took 0 bases from V and 10 from J, leaving 19 bases between them. The CDR3 is CASSLSQGLIRREQFF. CDR3 in DNA: TGTGCCAGCAGTTTATCCCAGGGTCTAATTCGGCGGGAGCAGTTCTTC.

The chain has TRBV6-4 and TRBJ2-1; TRBD2 aligns across 10 bases. Germline V gene lookup returns CDR1 MRHNA and CDR2 SNTAGT. The CDR3 runs 14 residues. J lost 9 bases, V lost 3 bases, and 5 bases had no gene match. The CDR3, as DNA: TGTGCCAGCAGTGAGAGCGGGGGGGCGGGTGAGCAGTTCTTC. As protein: CASSESGGAGEQFF.

The rearrangement uses TRBV28 and TRBJ2-5; TRBD2 is a possible D gene (6 bases). Germline V lookup: CDR1 MDHEN, CDR2 SYDVKM. V was shortened by 3 bases and J by 5 bases, with 16 bases between the two germline ends. There are 15 residues in the CDR3. The CDR3 region is CASSFGSGAGETQYF. The CDR3 nucleotides are TGTGCCAGCAGTTTTGGTTCGGGAGCAGGGGAGACCCAGTACTTC.

The chain is built from TRBV27 and TRBJ1-2; 8 nucleotides match TRBD1. The germline V gene has CDR1 MNHEY and CDR2 SMNVEV (reference sequence). Trimming at V came to 6 bases and at J to 4 bases, leaving 7 bases not matched to a gene. There are 14 residues in the CDR3. The CDR3 DNA sequence: TGTGCCAGCAGGAGACAGGGGTTAGGCTATGGCTACACCTTC. It specifies CASRRQGLGYGYTF.

This clone has just a few counts. The rearrangement links TRBV7-8 to TRBJ1-6; 9 bases line up with TRBD1. V lost 0 bases to trimming and J lost 9 bases; unmatched junction nucleotides: 6. The length of the CDR3 is 16 residues. CDR1 is SGHVS and CDR2 is FQNEAQ in the germline V gene. DNA for the CDR3: TGTGCCAGCAGCTTAGCGGCAGGACAGGGGTTTTCACCCCTCCACTTT. Its protein is CASSLAAGQGFSPLHF.

The chain joins TRBV25-1 to TRBJ2-1; TRBD1 matches at 7 bases. This CDR3 region has 14 residues. Germline-derived CDR1 and CDR2 are MGHDK and SYGVNS. V was clipped by 5 bases and J by 9 bases; unmatched bases: 10. The CDR3 DNA follows: TGTGCCAGCAGTCCCACCGGGACAGAGGGTGAGCAGTTCTTC. Translating it yields CASSPTGTEGEQFF.

V gene TRBV28 combines with J gene TRBJ2-7; D might be TRBD2 (6 bases). Trimming pared 0 bases from V and 4 bases from J, leaving 25 bases between. Germline CDR1 is MDHEN and CDR2 is SYDVKM. This CDR3 spans 19 amino acids. DNA for the CDR3: TGTGCCAGCAGTTTATGGAGTTGGGCGGGGTCGCGTGAGTTTTACGAGCAGTACTTC. Its translation is CASSLWSWAGSREFYEQYF.

The chain is built from TRBV25-1 and TRBJ2-1; tentative D call: TRBD1 (6 bases). Germline V lookup: CDR1 MGHDK, CDR2 SYGVNS. The CDR3 extends over 17 amino acids. Trimming left V 2 bases short and J 2 bases short, with 16 bases between. In DNA form, the CDR3 reads TGTGCCAGCAGTGAACGACGAGGGGGACCCACCTACAATGAGCAGTTCTTC. It translates to CASSERRGGPTYNEQFF.

The genes are TRBV19 and TRBJ1-1; 7 bases fit TRBD1. This CDR3 comprises 11 residues. Germline V lookup: CDR1 LNHDA, CDR2 SQIVND (reference sequence). V was pared by 8 bases and J by 7 bases, with 4 bases of the junction left unmatched. CDR3 sequence: CASRQGGEAFF. CDR3 sequence (DNA): TGTGCCAGTCGACAGGGAGGTGAAGCTTTCTTT.

The chain joins TRBV11-3 to TRBJ2-1, with TRBD2 matching 13 bases. The V and J ends lost 5 bases and 4 bases, in that order; junction bases with no gene match: 14. The CDR3 runs to 19 residues. In germline, CDR1 is SGHNT, CDR2 YENEEA. The CDR3 DNA follows: TGTGCCAGCAGCCACAACTCGGGGACTAGCGGGACAATATACAATGAGCAGTTCTTC. Its translation: CASSHNSGTSGTIYNEQFF.

V usage is TRBV28 and J usage is TRBJ2-7; 7 nucleotides align to TRBD2. The CDR3 is made up of 12 amino acids. The V segment lost 7 bases and the J segment 6 bases; nucleotides outside the gene matches: 6. Looked up from germline, CDR1 is MDHEN and CDR2 is SYDVKM. The CDR3 bases are TGTGCCAGCATGGACGGGGGGTCCGAGCAGTACTTC. It translates to CASMDGGSEQYF.

The chain combines TRBV7-9 with TRBJ2-5; 9 nucleotides agree with TRBD2. The V gene's germline CDR1 is SEHNR and CDR2 FQNEAQ (reference sequence). The J segment lost 1 base and the V segment lost 4 bases, leaving 7 bases of the junction unmatched. CDR3 length: 16 amino acids. CDR3 coding DNA: TGTGCCAGCAGCTCGCTTCGACTAGCGGCCCAAGAGACCCAGTACTTC. This translates into CASSSLRLAAQETQYF.

The chain has TRBV27 and TRBJ2-5; D might be TRBD2 (6 bases). The CDR3 runs 15 residues. Looked up from germline, CDR1 is MNHEY and CDR2 is SMNVEV (reference sequence). V dropped 5 bases and J dropped 4 bases, with 17 bases sitting between them. CDR3 loop: CASSPLTSLGETQYF. CDR3 coding DNA: TGTGCCAGCAGTCCCCTGACTAGTCTGGGAGAGACCCAGTACTTC.

This clone is termed medium-sized. The V gene is TRBV5-1, the J gene TRBJ1-6; D is perhaps TRBD1 (5 bases). Germline CDR1 SGHRS, CDR2 YFSETQ. The V and J ends lost 4 bases and 8 bases respectively, with 13 bases between them. The CDR3 sequence is 14 residues long. The CDR3 coding sequence is TGCGCCAGCAGCAACGGGACTGCTTATTCACCCCTCCACTTT. Translating gives CASSNGTAYSPLHF.

The genes are TRBV6-1 and TRBJ2-3; D ambiguous. V gave up 1 base and J gave up 2 bases, with 13 bases separating them. Germline V gene lookup returns CDR1 MNHNS and CDR2 SASEGT. This CDR3 has 16 amino acids. CDR3 in DNA: TGTGCCAGCAGTGAAGTAGGCAGGCCCAACACAGATACGCAGTATTTT. Protein product: CASSEVGRPNTDTQYF.